This T cell receptor (beta chain) was sequenced in a study of blood T cell repertoires in COVID-19. At the level of the study: From the United States, Italy and Spain came samples of acute and convalescent COVID-19. T cells, B-cell-depleted T cells, or PBMCs supplied cDNA or gDNA.

As originally analysed: Cell counts per sample came from amplifying reference gene primers. Data came from immunoSEQ multiplex PCR; TCRdb stores just in-frame clones and leaves some out. V, J and clone size reflect that table, while D and trimming were determined from the DNA. The table includes approximately 100,000 clones, 70% to 85% detected once. CDR3 size: 13 residues. Germline V gives CDR1 MNHNY, CDR2 SVGAGI (reference sequence). With 0 bases removed from V and 5 bases from J, the gap between germline ends came to 8 bases. The sequence was collected from a woman aged 60-75 years with acute or convalescent COVID-19. Sequenced sample: peripheral blood. The rearrangement uses TRBV6-6 and TRBJ2-7, with no clear D. CDR3 DNA: TGTGCCAGCAGTTACTCGAGTGGAGACGAGCAGTACTTC. This gives the protein CASSYSSGDEQYF.